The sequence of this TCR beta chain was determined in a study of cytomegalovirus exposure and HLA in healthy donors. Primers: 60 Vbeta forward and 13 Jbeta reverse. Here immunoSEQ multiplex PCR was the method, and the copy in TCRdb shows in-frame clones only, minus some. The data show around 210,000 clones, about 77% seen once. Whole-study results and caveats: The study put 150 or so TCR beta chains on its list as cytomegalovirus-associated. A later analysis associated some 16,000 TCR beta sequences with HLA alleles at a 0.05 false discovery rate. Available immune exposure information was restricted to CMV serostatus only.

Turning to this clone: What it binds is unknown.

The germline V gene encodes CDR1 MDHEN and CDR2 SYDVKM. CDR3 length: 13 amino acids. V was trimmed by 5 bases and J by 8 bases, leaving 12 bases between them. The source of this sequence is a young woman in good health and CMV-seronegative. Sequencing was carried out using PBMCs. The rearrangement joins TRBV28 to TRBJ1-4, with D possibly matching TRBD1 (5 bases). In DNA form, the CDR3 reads TGTGCCAGCAGTACAGGCTACTACGAAAAACTGTTTTTT. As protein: CASSTGYYEKLFF.